These 14 T cell receptor beta chains were all obtained from the same sample, sequenced in a study of T cells in tuberculosis (dated by TCRdb to 2017 to 2018). The library was built by means of the immunoSEQ multiplex PCR assay. TCRdb re-hosts the immuneACCESS table, in-frame sequences only. Its copies lack some clones; in the studies checked, an unresolved V gene accounts for under half of them, and the cause for the rest is not known. The sample table lists about 29,000 clones, nearly 90% of them with a count of one. About 6.5% of the sample is held by the ten biggest clonotypes. The sample was PBMCs. These receptors were obtained from a donor aged 5-35 years with latent tuberculosis or without tuberculosis infection.

The rearrangement uses TRBV2 and TRBJ2-7; D call uncertain. V dropped 3 bases and J dropped 3 bases, with 9 bases sitting between them. CDR3 length: 13 residues. Looked up from germline, CDR1 is SNHLY and CDR2 is FYNNEI. The CDR3 DNA reads TGTGCCAGCAGTGAGTCTGTATACTACGAGCAGTACTTC. This translates into CASSESVYYEQYF. The whole variable domain, remainder taken from reference TRBV2 and TRBJ2-7, is EPEVTQTPSHQVTQMGQEVILRCVPISNHLYFYWYRQILGQKVEFLVSFYNNEISEKSEIFDDQFSVERPDGSNFTLKIRSTKLEDSAMYFCASSESVYYEQYFGPGTRLTVT.

This chain uses TRBV6-1 with TRBJ1-4, with D tentatively TRBD1 (6 bases). Looked up from germline, CDR1 is MNHNS and CDR2 is SASEGT. Trimming cost V 1 base and J 2 bases, with 8 bases left between them. CDR3 length: 15 amino acids. CDR3 coding DNA: TGTGCCAGCAGTGAAGTGGGGGCGACTAATGAAAAACTGTTTTTT. As protein: CASSEVGATNEKLFF.

The chain carries TRBV7-8 and TRBJ1-2, with D uncertain. Trimming took 1 base from V and 7 from J, leaving 16 bases between them. The CDR3 has 15 residues. Looked up from germline, CDR1 is SGHVS and CDR2 is FQNEAQ. The CDR3 loop is CASSLEPSQHGGYTF. The CDR3 DNA reads as TGTGCCAGCAGCTTAGAACCCTCTCAACATGGTGGCTACACCTTC. Using reference TRBV7-8 and TRBJ1-2 for the parts outside the CDR3, the full variable domain is GAGVSQSPRYKVAKRGQDVALRCDPISGHVSLFWYQQALGQGPEFLTYFQNEAQLDKSGLPSDRFFAERPEGSVSTLKIQRTQQEDSAVYLCASSLEPSQHGGYTFGSGTRLTVV.

The chain recombines TRBV19 with TRBJ2-4; 8 bases align to TRBD1. Germline trimming cut 7 bases from V and 9 bases from J; bases unmatched to any gene: 8. Germline V CDR1 and CDR2: LNHDA, SQIVND (reference sequence). This CDR3 comprises 13 residues. This CDR3 is CASIATGVAIQYF. The CDR3 DNA sequence: TGTGCCAGTATTGCGACAGGGGTGGCCATTCAGTACTTC.

The chain has TRBV15 and TRBJ2-7; 11 nucleotides match TRBD1. CDR3 length: 15 amino acids. V shed 1 base and J 2 bases; nucleotides not matched to a gene: 1. CDR1 and CDR2 (germline): LNHNV, YYDKDF (reference sequence). The CDR3 spells CATSRGGQGAYEQYF. DNA for the CDR3: TGTGCCACCAGCAGAGGGGGACAGGGGGCCTACGAGCAGTACTTC.

The V and J genes are TRBV4-1 and TRBJ2-7; 9 bases fit TRBD1. The trim removed 2 bases at V and 3 bases at J, leaving 11 bases unmatched. The CDR3 runs 17 residues. CDR1 is MGHRA and CDR2 is YSYEKL in the germline V gene. CDR3 loop: CASSQSHGTGTYYEQYF. In DNA form, the CDR3 reads TGCGCCAGCAGCCAATCGCACGGGACAGGGACCTACTACGAGCAGTACTTC.

The chain carries TRBV27 and TRBJ1-2, with a weak D call TRBD1 (5 bases). The germline V gene has CDR1 MNHEY and CDR2 SMNVEV (reference sequence). CDR3 size: 13 residues. Trimming took off 6 bases at V and 1 base at J, with 9 bases between the two ends. CDR3 amino acids: CASSPRGNYGYTF. The CDR3 nucleotides read TGTGCCAGCAGCCCAAGGGGTAACTATGGCTACACCTTC.

The chain employs TRBV6-1 and TRBJ2-1, with 9 bases lining up with TRBD1. CDR3 size: 15 residues. The junction had 5 bases not matched to a gene; V was cut back by 0 bases and J by 8 bases. Germline CDR1 MNHNS, CDR2 SASEGT. Written as DNA, the CDR3 is TGTGCCAGCAGTGAAGCCGGGACAGGGCGATATGAGCAGTTCTTC. Amino acids: CASSEAGTGRYEQFF.

The chain carries TRBV5-6 and TRBJ1-5; D is possibly TRBD1 (6 bases). Trimming took 2 bases from V and 0 from J, leaving 15 bases between them. Germline CDR1 is SGHDT and CDR2 is YYEEEE. The CDR3 has 17 amino acids. The CDR3 sequence: CASSFREGGYSNQPQHF. DNA of the CDR3: TGTGCCAGCAGCTTCCGGGAGGGGGGGTATAGCAATCAGCCCCAGCATTTT. Drawing the rest from reference TRBV5-6 and TRBJ1-5, the complete variable domain is DAGVTQSPTHLIKTRGQQVTLRCSPKSGHDTVSWYQQALGQGPQFIFQYYEEEERQRGNFPDRFSGHQFPNYSSELNVNALLLGDSALYLCASSFREGGYSNQPQHFGDGTRLSIL.

The chain is built from TRBV6-4 and TRBJ2-3; 9 bases align to TRBD2. With 3 bases clipped from V and 0 bases from J, the junction kept 4 bases outside the gene matches. This CDR3 comprises 16 residues. Looked up from germline, CDR1 is MRHNA and CDR2 is SNTAGT. Here the CDR3 reads CASSESTSGSTDTQYF. The CDR3 coding sequence is TGTGCCAGCAGTGAATCGACTAGCGGTAGCACAGATACGCAGTATTTT.

The chain joins TRBV7-2 to TRBJ2-7; TRBD2 agrees at 7 bases. CDR1 is SGHTA, CDR2 FQGNSA, per germline. V trimming: 5 bases; J trimming: 5 bases; junction bases outside the gene matches: 9. This CDR3 spans 14 amino acids. The CDR3 bases are TGTGCCAGCAGCCCCATGGGGGGGTACAACGAGCAGTACTTC. Translating gives CASSPMGGYNEQYF. The entire variable domain, with the rest obtained from reference TRBV7-2 and TRBJ2-7, is as follows: GAGVSQSPSNKVTEKGKDVELRCDPISGHTALYWYRQSLGQGLEFLIYFQGNSAPDKSGLPSDRFSAERTGGSVSTLTIQRTQQEDSAVYLCASSPMGGYNEQYFGPGTRLTVT.

The sample holds one count of this clone. V is TRBV7-9 and J is TRBJ1-1; 7 bases map to TRBD1. Per germline, CDR1 SEHNR and CDR2 FQNEAQ (reference sequence). The CDR3 length is 14 residues. V lost 5 bases to trimming and J lost 4 bases; unmatched junction nucleotides: 7. CDR3 sequence: CASSPGQYITEAFF. Here the CDR3 DNA reads TGTGCCAGCAGCCCGGGACAGTATATCACTGAAGCTTTCTTT.

The chain carries TRBV6-5 and TRBJ1-2; perhaps TRBD1 as D (6 bases). This CDR3 has 15 amino acids. V was trimmed by 5 bases and J by 8 bases, leaving 21 bases between them. CDR1 is MNHEY and CDR2 is SVGAGI in the germline V gene. CDR3 bases: TGTGCCAGCAGTCCCGACCGGGACATCTATCGGGGCTACACCTTC. Amino acid sequence: CASSPDRDIYRGYTF.

The chain combines TRBV10-3 with TRBJ2-1; 7 bases align to TRBD2. Germline V CDR1 and CDR2: ENHRY, SYGVKD. This CDR3 comprises 16 residues. With V trimmed by 3 bases and J by 8 bases, 13 bases remained unmatched. The CDR3 spells CAISENSGRLADEQFF. In DNA form, the CDR3 reads TGTGCCATCAGTGAAAATAGCGGGCGCCTCGCCGATGAGCAGTTCTTC.